This T cell receptor (beta chain) was obtained from a study of cytomegalovirus exposure and HLA in healthy donors (dated by TCRdb to the late 2010s). With regard to the full study: An earlier analysis of about 560 of the donors reported about 260 Gb of sequence data and some 110 million unique TCR beta sequences obtained from about 170 million T cells. The study used immunosequencing to profile the T cell repertoires of 600 to 850 subjects and linked those repertoires to cytomegalovirus serostatus. All discovery cohort repertoires had been generated using a single sequencing platform. Of the roughly 410 genotyped donors, roughly 80% were placed in the genetic ancestry cluster associated with self-reported Caucasian donors. The aim of the study was to test whether cataloging public T cell receptors could identify signatures of past pathogen exposure. Among 300 to 450 genotyped donors of the cohort, an average of 235,054 unique TCR beta nucleotide sequences were sequenced per donor, 15% to 20% of them non-productive. The number of donors typed differed by locus, with roughly 620-630 for A, B, C, DRB1 and DQB1, 522 for DQA1, approximately 580 for DPA1, and around 460 for DPB1. About five DR-DQ haplotypes were handled as single units for association and clustering because linkage in the cohort was strong. Class I and class II HLA loci were covered by the typing at four-digit resolution. To predict cytomegalovirus infection status, the study brought together high-throughput TCR immunosequencing, statistical association of individual TCRs with disease status, and machine learning. In an earlier analysis of about 590 of the donors, high-throughput TCR beta sequencing was used to judge whether each TCR beta V gene segment behaved as functional or pseudogenic. About 280 gigabases of sequencing data and roughly 80 million unique TCR sequences made up an early release that covered nearly 650 HLA-typed donors. Rather than using new phenotypic data, the later analysis identified candidate immune exposures from TCR beta sequences and from how often those sequences occurred across donors. A later genetic analysis used genome-wide SNP genotypes for about 60% of the roughly 700 donors, treating that subset as a discovery cohort. A separate validation cohort of over a hundred different subjects was used in addition to the roughly 620-subject first cohort. Donor age, sex, ethnicity and CMV serostatus were compiled together with the repertoire data. In a later analysis, previously published TCR beta repertoires from several hundred donors were re-analyzed and high-resolution HLA genotyping was added so that TCR occurrence patterns could be studied.

Library generation was performed with the immunoSEQ multiplex PCR assay. The multiplex PCR relied on a mix of 60 forward primers for TCR Vbeta segments and 13 reverse primers for TCR Jbeta segments. Amplification of the CDR3 region of rearranged TCR beta genes was performed with a multiplex PCR assay on genomic DNA. Amplified TCR beta libraries were sequenced as 87-base-pair reads on the Illumina HiSeq System. Concerning the study's data processing: A later analysis counted about 82 million unique TCR beta chains across the 666 repertoires, and some 12 million of these chains were shared by at least two donors. Raw reads were error-corrected and collapsed into unique sequences by a nearest-neighbor algorithm in which closely related sequences were merged to remove PCR and sequencing errors. Alignment of CDR3 sequences to IMGT reference sequences was used to assign V, D and J gene segments. For a sequence to be retained, a match of at least six nucleotides to both a V gene segment and a J gene segment was required. Rearrangements were classified as productive when the CDR3 lacked stop codons and remained in frame with V and J, and all other rearrangements were classified as non-productive. CDR3 was defined by IMGT convention, running from the second conserved V-encoded cysteine to the conserved J-encoded phenylalanine. The earlier analysis of some 540 of the donors excluded any sequence lacking an unambiguous match to a single V gene segment. In an earlier analysis of approximately 500 of the donors, a V segment was called functional when productive rearrangements were above 56.7%, and segregating when the standard deviation between donors exceeded 5%. A statistical classification framework was built for diagnosing cytomegalovirus status from the catalog of TCR beta chain sequences. In a later analysis, V and J genes were assigned by comparing TCR nucleotide sequences against IMGT/GENE-DB human TR gene sequences. The TCRdist pipeline was used in a later analysis to assign CDR3 sequences and most-parsimonious VDJ recombination scenarios. In a later analysis, each TCR beta chain was defined by its CDR3 amino acid sequence together with its V-gene family, and reads lacking a unique V-gene family were excluded. A later analysis removed 450 to 600 highly shared, low-generation-probability nucleotide sequences to deal with suspected cross-contamination and a sequencing artifact. A later analysis calculated a clonal expansion index for each public chain from normalized within-repertoire ranks of inferred template counts. A later analysis computed generation probabilities with a VDJ recombination model fitted to out-of-frame rearrangements, and checked the results against IGoR. In a later analysis, TCR-TCR, TCR-HLA and TCR-CMV co-occurrence was scored with hypergeometric tests, and a repertoire-size bias correction was applied to TCR pairs. In a later analysis, false discovery rates were estimated by permuting HLA or CMV assignments 20 times. In a later analysis, co-occurring TCRs were grouped using DBSCAN, with TCRdist sequence similarity added in when clustering inside HLA-allele-positive subsets. Repertoires with fewer than 30,000 or more than 120,000 public chains, plus five repertoires with anomalous nucleotide sharing, were excluded from co-occurrence clustering. TCRdb provides this immuneACCESS table in a form limited to in-frame rearrangements. Some clones are lacking; in checked studies, under half of them reflect an unresolved V gene, and why the rest are absent is not known. D and trimming come from the DNA, and the V and J calls and clone size come from that table. This sample gives 130,000 to 150,000 clones in total; approximately 83% of them show up just once. Around 1.9% of the sample rests with the top ten.

Via the germline V gene, CDR1 is SGHRS and CDR2 YFSETQ. V is trimmed back by 0 bases and J by 5 bases, and the junction contains 6 bases that no gene match accounts for. From the cysteine up to the phenylalanine, the CDR3 has a length of 16 residues. Just the 48-base CDR3 DNA is kept, in frame starting at base 1. The cohort was made up of roughly 670 healthy bone marrow donors. At the time of sampling, all cohort members were nominally healthy, though unrecorded immune exposures were likely present. The donor tested CMV seronegative and was one of the 352 seronegative cohort members. A peripheral blood sample was collected from each donor, and TCR beta sequencing was performed on peripheral blood mononuclear cells. The Qiagen DNeasy Blood Extraction Kit was used to extract genomic DNA from the blood cell samples. Beyond this particular receptor, the publication reports: In a later analysis, several top co-occurrence clusters were reported to appear linked to parvovirus B19, influenza, CMV and Epstein-Barr virus. When HLA alleles, especially DR and DQ, strongly co-occurred, TCR associations were difficult to assign to individual alleles. Presence/absence analyses assumed roughly uniform sequencing depth across donors, an assumption that may not hold. Cytomegalovirus status was reported to be diagnosed by the classifier with high specificity and sensitivity in both the original and validation cohorts. Some IMGT-functional V segments, including TRBV6-2 and TRBV6-3, could not be distinguished by the 87-base-pair reads and were therefore excluded. A few of the identified cytomegalovirus-associated TCR beta chains were confirmed in vitro to be specific for cytomegalovirus antigens. The earlier analysis of some 540 of the donors excluded some 15 rarely observed V segments, including chromosome 9 orphons, because counts were too low. The only immune exposure information available for the cohort was CMV serostatus. A later analysis found that TCR association rates varied across HLA loci, with DRB1 alleles showing the most associated TCRs and HLA-C alleles the fewest. Because HLA typing was missing for some donors at each locus, association tests included only the typed subset. In a later analysis, most CMV-associated TCR beta chains were found to appear HLA-restricted, with HLA associations seemingly driven largely by CMV exposure. It was suggested by the authors that the approach could potentially be generalized to other disease states and immunological phenotypes. In a later genetic analysis, fewer N-insertions in productive TCRs were reported among donors in an Asian-associated ancestry cluster than the 666-donor mean. A cluster of highly shared sequence variants was judged likely to be a technical artifact of the sequencing pipeline. In a later analysis, more than 15,000 TCR beta sequences were associated with specific HLA alleles at a false discovery rate of 0.05. A further reported finding was that TCR beta sequences accurately predicted the HLA-A and HLA-B alleles for most subjects in the first cohort. In this cohort, only TCR beta chains were sequenced, and detectable features were limited by the absence of alpha or paired-chain data. Across donors, most TCR sequences were observed very rarely, whereas some public TCRs were present in many individuals. In a later genetic analysis, a missense DCLRE1C variant was associated with V-gene and J-gene trimming of TCR beta chains, and the association was replicated in an independent cohort. Correlated functional status among segregating V segments might reflect linkage disequilibrium, but an unknown experimental factor could not be ruled out. The study gave a list of some 150 TCR beta chains associated with cytomegalovirus. In a later analysis, HLA-associated TCR beta chains were found to be more clonally expanded and to have lower generation probabilities than equally common non-associated chains. In an earlier analysis of approximately 600 of the donors, most TCR beta V segments were observed in productive rearrangements about 90% or about 30% of the time, broadly matching IMGT annotations.

Note on this clone: Its antigen has not been determined. Base-call qualities are not available, and no considerably larger clone is one nucleotide away.

The sample consisted of PBMCs. The V and J segments used are TRBV5-1 and TRBJ2-5, and TRBD2 matches 11 of the central bases. This sequence was found in a woman aged 40 to 49 in good health and CMV-seronegative. The CDR3 protein sequence reads: CASSLALAGGLETQYF. The DNA reads as follows: TGCGCCAGCAGCTTGGCCCTAGCGGGAGGCTTGGAGACCCAGTACTTC.